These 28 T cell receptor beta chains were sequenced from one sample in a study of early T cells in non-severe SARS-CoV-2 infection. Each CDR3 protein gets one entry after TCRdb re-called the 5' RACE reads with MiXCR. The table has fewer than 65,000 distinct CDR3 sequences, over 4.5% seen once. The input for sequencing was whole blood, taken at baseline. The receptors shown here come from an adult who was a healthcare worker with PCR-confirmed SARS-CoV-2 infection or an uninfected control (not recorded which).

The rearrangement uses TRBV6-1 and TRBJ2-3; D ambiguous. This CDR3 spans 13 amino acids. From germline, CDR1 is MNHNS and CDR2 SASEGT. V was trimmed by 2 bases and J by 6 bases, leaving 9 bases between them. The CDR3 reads CASSESSEDTQYF. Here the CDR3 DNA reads TGTGCCAGCAGTGAATCGTCGGAGGATACGCAGTATTTT.

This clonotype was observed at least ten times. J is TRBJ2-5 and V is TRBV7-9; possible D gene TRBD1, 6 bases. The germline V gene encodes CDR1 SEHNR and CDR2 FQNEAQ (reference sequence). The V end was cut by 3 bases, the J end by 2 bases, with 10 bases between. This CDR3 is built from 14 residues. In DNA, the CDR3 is TGTGCCAGCAGCTTCCAGGGGTGGCAAGAGACCCAGTACTTC. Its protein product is CASSFQGWQETQYF.

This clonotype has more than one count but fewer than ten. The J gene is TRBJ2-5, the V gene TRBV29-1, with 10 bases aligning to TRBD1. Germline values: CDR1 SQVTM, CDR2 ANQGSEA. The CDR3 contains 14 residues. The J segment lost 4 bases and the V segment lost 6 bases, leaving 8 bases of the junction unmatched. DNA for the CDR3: TGCAGCGTCTCCGGGACAGGGGTGGGAGAGACCCAGTACTTC. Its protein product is CSVSGTGVGETQYF.

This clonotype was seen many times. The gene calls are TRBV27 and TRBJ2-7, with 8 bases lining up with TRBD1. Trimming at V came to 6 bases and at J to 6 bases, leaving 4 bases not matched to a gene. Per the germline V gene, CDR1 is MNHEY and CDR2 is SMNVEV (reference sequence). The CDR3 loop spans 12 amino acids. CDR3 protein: CASRTGGFEQYF. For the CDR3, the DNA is TGTGCCAGCAGAACAGGGGGGTTCGAGCAGTACTTC.

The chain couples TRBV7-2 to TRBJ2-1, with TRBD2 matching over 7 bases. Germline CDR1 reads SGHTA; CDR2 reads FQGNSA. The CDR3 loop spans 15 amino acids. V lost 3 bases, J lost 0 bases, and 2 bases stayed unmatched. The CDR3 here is CASSFGRTSYNEQFF. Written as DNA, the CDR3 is TGTGCCAGCAGCTTCGGGAGGACCTCCTACAATGAGCAGTTCTTC.

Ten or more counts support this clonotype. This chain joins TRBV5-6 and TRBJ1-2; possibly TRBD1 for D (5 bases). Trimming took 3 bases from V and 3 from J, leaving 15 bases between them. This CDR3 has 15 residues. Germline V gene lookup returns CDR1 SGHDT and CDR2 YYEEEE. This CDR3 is CASSWGRGPYYGYTF. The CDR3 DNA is TGTGCCAGCAGCTGGGGCCGGGGCCCCTACTATGGCTACACCTTC.

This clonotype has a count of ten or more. This CDR3 reads CSAVIREPNYGYTF. CDR3 nucleotides: TGCAGTGCTGTAATCAGGGAACCTAACTATGGCTACACCTTC. The rearrangement joins TRBV20-1 to TRBJ1-2; D is possibly TRBD1 (5 bases). This CDR3 is 14 amino acids long. Germline V gives CDR1 DFQATT, CDR2 SNEGSKA (reference sequence). Trimming cost V 5 bases and J 0 bases, with 13 bases left between them.

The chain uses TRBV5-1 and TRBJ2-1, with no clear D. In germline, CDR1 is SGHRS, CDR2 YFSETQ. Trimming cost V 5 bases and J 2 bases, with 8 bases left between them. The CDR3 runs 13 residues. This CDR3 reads CASSPTAYNEQFF. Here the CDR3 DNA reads TGCGCCAGCAGTCCCACAGCCTACAATGAGCAGTTCTTC.

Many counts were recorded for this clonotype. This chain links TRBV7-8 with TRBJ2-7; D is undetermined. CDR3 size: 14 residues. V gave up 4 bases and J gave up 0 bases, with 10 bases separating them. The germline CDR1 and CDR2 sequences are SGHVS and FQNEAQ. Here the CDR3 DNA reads TGTGCCAGCAGCTCGTTAACAGTCTCCTACGAGCAGTACTTC. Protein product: CASSSLTVSYEQYF.

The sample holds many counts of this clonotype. The CDR3 DNA reads as TGTGCCAGCAGTTTTGAGACTAGCGGCACAGATACGCAGTATTTT. Its protein product is CASSFETSGTDTQYF. This chain links TRBV12-3 or TRBV12-4 with TRBJ2-3; 8 nucleotides align to TRBD2. The CDR3 is 15 amino acids. The V gene end was trimmed by 3 bases and the J gene end by 1 base; junction bases not matched to a gene: 3.

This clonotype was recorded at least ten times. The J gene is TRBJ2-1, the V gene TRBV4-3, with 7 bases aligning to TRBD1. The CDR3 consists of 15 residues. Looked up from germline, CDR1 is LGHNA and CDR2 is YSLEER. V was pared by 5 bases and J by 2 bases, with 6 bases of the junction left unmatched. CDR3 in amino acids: CASSFGQETYNEQFF. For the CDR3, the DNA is TGCGCCAGCAGCTTTGGACAGGAGACCTACAATGAGCAGTTCTTC.

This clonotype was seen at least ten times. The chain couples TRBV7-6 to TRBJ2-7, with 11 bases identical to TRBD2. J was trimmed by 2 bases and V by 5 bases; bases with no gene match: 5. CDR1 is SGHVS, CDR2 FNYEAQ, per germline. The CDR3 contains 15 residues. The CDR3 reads CASSQGTSGTYEQYF. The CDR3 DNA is TGTGCCAGCAGCCAGGGGACTAGCGGCACCTACGAGCAGTACTTC.

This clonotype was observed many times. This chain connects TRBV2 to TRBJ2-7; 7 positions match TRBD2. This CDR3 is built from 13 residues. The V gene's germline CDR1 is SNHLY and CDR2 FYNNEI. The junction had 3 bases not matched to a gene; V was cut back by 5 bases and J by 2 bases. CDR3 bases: TGTGCCAGCAGTAAGGGACTACCCTACGAGCAGTACTTC. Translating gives CASSKGLPYEQYF. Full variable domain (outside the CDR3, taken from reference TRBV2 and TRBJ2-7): EPEVTQTPSHQVTQMGQEVILRCVPISNHLYFYWYRQILGQKVEFLVSFYNNEISEKSEIFDDQFSVERPDGSNFTLKIRSTKLEDSAMYFCASSKGLPYEQYFGPGTRLTVT.

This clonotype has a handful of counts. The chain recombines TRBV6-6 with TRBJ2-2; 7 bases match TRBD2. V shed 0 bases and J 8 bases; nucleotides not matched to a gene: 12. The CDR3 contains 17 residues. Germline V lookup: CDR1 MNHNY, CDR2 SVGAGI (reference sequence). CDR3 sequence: CASSYSKVAGELGELFF. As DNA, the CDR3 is TGTGCCAGCAGTTACTCGAAGGTTGCGGGAGAATTGGGGGAGCTGTTTTTT.

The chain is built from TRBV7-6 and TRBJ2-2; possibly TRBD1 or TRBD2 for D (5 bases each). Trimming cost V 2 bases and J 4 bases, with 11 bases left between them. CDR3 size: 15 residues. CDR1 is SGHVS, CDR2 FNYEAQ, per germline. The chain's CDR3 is CASSLNPGTTGELFF. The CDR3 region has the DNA TGTGCCAGCAGCTTAAATCCAGGGACCACCGGGGAGCTGTTTTTT.

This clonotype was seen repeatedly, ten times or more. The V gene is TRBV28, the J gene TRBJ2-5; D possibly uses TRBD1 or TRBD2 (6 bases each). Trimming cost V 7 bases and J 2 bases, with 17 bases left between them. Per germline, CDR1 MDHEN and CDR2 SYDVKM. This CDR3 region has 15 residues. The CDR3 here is CASTPTGRTQETQYF. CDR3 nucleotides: TGTGCCAGCACCCCAACAGGGAGGACTCAAGAGACCCAGTACTTC.

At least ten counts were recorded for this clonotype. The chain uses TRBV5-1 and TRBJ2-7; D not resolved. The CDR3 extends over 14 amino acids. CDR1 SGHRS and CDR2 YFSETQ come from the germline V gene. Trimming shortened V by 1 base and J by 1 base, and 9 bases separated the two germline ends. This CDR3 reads CASSLRANSYEQYF. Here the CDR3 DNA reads TGCGCCAGCAGCTTGAGAGCCAATTCCTACGAGCAGTACTTC.

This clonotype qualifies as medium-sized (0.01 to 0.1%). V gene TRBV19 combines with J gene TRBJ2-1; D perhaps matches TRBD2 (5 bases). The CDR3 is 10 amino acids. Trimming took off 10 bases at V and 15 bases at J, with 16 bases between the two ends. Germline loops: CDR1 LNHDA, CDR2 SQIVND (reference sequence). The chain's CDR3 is CATMGDGWFF. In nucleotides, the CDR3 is TGTGCCACAATGGGAGATGGTTGGTTCTTC.

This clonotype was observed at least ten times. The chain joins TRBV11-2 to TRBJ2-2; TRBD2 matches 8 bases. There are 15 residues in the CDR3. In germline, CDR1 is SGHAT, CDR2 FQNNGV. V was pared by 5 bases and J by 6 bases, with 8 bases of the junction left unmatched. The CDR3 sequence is CASSGSGVGSGELFF. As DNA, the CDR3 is TGTGCCAGCAGCGGTAGCGGGGTTGGATCCGGGGAGCTGTTTTTT. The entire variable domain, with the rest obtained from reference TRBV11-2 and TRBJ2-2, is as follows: EAGVAQSPRYKIIEKRQSVAFWCNPISGHATLYWYQQILGQGPKLLIQFQNNGVVDDSQLPKDRFSAERLKGVDSTLKIQPAKLEDSAVYLCASSGSGVGSGELFFGEGSRLTVL.

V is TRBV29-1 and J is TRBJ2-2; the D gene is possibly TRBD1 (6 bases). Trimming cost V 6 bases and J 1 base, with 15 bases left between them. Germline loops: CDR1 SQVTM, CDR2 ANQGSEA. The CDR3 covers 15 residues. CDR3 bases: TGCAGCGTGTACCTGGGACACAAGAACACCGGGGAGCTGTTTTTT. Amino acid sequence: CSVYLGHKNTGELFF.

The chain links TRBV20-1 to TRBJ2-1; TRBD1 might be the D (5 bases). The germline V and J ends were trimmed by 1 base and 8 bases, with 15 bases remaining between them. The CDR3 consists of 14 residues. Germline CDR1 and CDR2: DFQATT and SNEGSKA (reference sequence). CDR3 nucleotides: TGCAGTGCTAGAGGGTTCCAGGGTAGGGATGAGCAGTTCTTC. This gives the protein CSARGFQGRDEQFF.

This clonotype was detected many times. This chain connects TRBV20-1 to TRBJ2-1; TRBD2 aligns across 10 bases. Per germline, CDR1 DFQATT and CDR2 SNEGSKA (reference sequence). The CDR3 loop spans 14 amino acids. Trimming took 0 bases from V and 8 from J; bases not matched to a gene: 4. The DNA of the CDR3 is TGCAGTGCTAGAGAACCTAGCGGGAGTGATGAGCAGTTCTTC. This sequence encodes CSAREPSGSDEQFF.

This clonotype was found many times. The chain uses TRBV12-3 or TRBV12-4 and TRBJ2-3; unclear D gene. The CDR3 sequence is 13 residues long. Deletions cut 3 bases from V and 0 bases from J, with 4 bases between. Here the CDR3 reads CASSLSSTDTQYF. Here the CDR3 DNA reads TGTGCCAGCAGTTTGTCTAGCACAGATACGCAGTATTTT.

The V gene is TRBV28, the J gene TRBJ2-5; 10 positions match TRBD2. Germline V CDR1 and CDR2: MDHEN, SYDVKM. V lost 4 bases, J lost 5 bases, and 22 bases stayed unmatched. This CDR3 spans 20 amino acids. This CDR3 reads CASSYPRRRSPGTSAETQYF. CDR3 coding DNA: TGTGCCAGCAGTTACCCCAGACGGCGTAGTCCCGGGACTAGCGCGGAGACCCAGTACTTC. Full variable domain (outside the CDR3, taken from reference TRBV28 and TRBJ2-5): DVKVTQSSRYLVKRTGEKVFLECVQDMDHENMFWYRQDPGLGLRLIYFSYDVKMKEKGDIPEGYSVSREKKERFSLILESASTNQTSMYLCASSYPRRRSPGTSAETQYFGPGTRLLVL.

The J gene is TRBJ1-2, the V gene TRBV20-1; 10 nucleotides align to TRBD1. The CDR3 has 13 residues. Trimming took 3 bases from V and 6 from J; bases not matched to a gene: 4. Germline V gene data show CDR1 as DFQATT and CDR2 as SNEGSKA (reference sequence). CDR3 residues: CSASGQGGNGYTF. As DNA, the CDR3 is TGCAGTGCTAGTGGACAGGGGGGGAATGGCTACACCTTC.

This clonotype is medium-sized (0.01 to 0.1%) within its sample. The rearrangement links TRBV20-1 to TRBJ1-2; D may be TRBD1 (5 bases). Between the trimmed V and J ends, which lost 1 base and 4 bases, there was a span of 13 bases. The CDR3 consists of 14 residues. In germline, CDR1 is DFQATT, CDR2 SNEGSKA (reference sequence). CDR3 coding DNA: TGCAGTGCTAGAGCGACAGTTTACTTCTATGGCTACACCTTC. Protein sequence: CSARATVYFYGYTF.

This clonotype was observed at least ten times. The CDR3 reads CAGHSISYNEQFF. The CDR3 DNA follows: TGTGCCGGACACTCCATCTCCTACAATGAGCAGTTCTTC. The gene calls are TRBV7-2 and TRBJ2-1; TRBD1 is a possible D gene (5 bases). V was trimmed by 11 bases and J by 0 bases, leaving 11 bases between them. Germline V gene data show CDR1 as SGHTA and CDR2 as FQGNSA. CDR3 length equals 13 residues. Filled out from reference TRBV7-2 and TRBJ2-1, the complete variable domain reads GAGVSQSPSNKVTEKGKDVELRCDPISGHTALYWYRQSLGQGLEFLIYFQGNSAPDKSGLPSDRFSAERTGGSVSTLTIQRTQQEDSAVYLCAGHSISYNEQFFGPGTRLTVL.

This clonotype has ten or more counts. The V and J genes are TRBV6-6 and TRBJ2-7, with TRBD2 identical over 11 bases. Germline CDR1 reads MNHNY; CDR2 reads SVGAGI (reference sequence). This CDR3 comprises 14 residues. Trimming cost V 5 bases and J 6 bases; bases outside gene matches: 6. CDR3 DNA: TGTGCCAGCAGTCCCGGACTAGCGGGTGGCGAGCAGTACTTC. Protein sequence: CASSPGLAGGEQYF.